The 10 T cell receptor beta chains in this list originate from one sample, sequenced in a study of a mutant IDH1 vaccine in newly diagnosed glioma. The assay was immunoSEQ multiplex PCR, and TCRdb's table has in-frame clones only and misses some. The table lists some 30,000 clones, around 89% of them singletons. For these TCRs, the target antigens are not known. This sample's time point: week 11, during vaccination. A single vaccine dose contained 300 ug of mutant IDH1 20-mer peptide, and topical imiquimod was used with it. The specimen was PBMCs, collected from a glioma patient whose treatment included an IDH1 peptide vaccine. The origin of the receptors is a man younger than 30 with glioma.

The J gene is TRBJ2-7, the V gene TRBV6-6, with TRBD2 identical over 7 bases. V lost 2 bases to trimming and J lost 3 bases; unmatched junction nucleotides: 4. In germline, CDR1 is MNHNY, CDR2 SVGAGI (reference sequence). The CDR3 totals 14 residues. The CDR3 sequence is CASSYAGEDYEQYF. In DNA, the CDR3 is TGTGCCAGCAGTTACGCGGGGGAGGACTACGAGCAGTACTTC.

This chain uses TRBV10-2 with TRBJ1-1; D is ambiguous. CDR3 length: 12 amino acids. The V gene's germline CDR1 is WSHSY and CDR2 SAAADI. Deletions cut 3 bases from V and 4 bases from J, with 6 bases between. CDR3 sequence reads: CASSERSTEAFF. CDR3 bases: TGCGCCAGCAGTGAACGGTCCACTGAAGCTTTCTTT.

The table lists this clone with a few counts. The rearrangement links TRBV9 to TRBJ1-2; D gene ambiguous. CDR1 SGDLS and CDR2 YYNGEE come from the germline V gene. The CDR3 is 14 amino acids. Trimming removed 3 bases at V and 4 bases at J, with 13 bases between. The CDR3 DNA reads as TGTGCCAGCAGCGCCTCGGCGAACTCCTATGGCTACACCTTC. The encoded protein is CASSASANSYGYTF.

This clone was found once. V is TRBV27 and J is TRBJ1-4; D may be TRBD1 (5 bases). The V end lost 6 bases, the J end lost 1 base, and 9 bases lay between the germline ends. Germline V gene data show CDR1 as MNHEY and CDR2 as SMNVEV (reference sequence). The CDR3 runs 14 residues. DNA of the CDR3: TGTGCCAGCAGCCCGGGGCAAACTAATGAAAAACTGTTTTTT. The encoded protein is CASSPGQTNEKLFF.

The rearrangement links TRBV6-1 to TRBJ2-7; TRBD1 matches at 8 bases. In germline, CDR1 is MNHNS, CDR2 SASEGT. Germline trimming cut 6 bases from V and 1 base from J; bases unmatched to any gene: 2. This CDR3 is built from 13 residues. CDR3 region: CASRWTGSYEQYF. DNA of the CDR3: TGTGCCAGCAGATGGACAGGGTCCTACGAGCAGTACTTC.

The J gene is TRBJ2-7, the V gene TRBV5-4; D may correspond to TRBD1 or TRBD2 (5 bases each). V lost 3 bases to trimming and J lost 3 bases, with 13 bases between them. This CDR3 has 14 residues. Per germline, CDR1 SGHNT and CDR2 YYREEE (reference sequence). The CDR3 loop reads CASSSSSGLYEQYF. The CDR3 DNA reads as TGTGCCAGCAGCTCCTCCTCGGGGCTCTACGAGCAGTACTTC.

The chain carries TRBV18 and TRBJ1-4, with TRBD1 identical over 10 bases. The CDR3 runs to 16 residues. Unmatched junction bases numbered 6, after V lost 3 bases and J lost 5 bases. The germline CDR1 and CDR2 sequences are KGHSH and LQKENI. This CDR3 is CASSPTGGPRNEKLFF. CDR3 DNA: TGTGCCAGCTCACCGACAGGGGGCCCTCGCAATGAAAAACTGTTTTTT.

The chain carries TRBV5-1 and TRBJ2-3; D is possibly TRBD2 (5 bases). V dropped 0 bases and J dropped 6 bases, with 14 bases sitting between them. The CDR3 has 15 residues. Germline V lookup: CDR1 SGHRS, CDR2 YFSETQ. The chain's CDR3 is CASSLARPSGDTQYF. The CDR3 coding sequence is TGCGCCAGCAGCTTGGCACGTCCCTCGGGGGATACGCAGTATTTT.

V gene TRBV4-1 combines with J gene TRBJ2-1, with TRBD1 matching 7 bases. Germline-derived CDR1 and CDR2 are MGHRA and YSYEKL. J was trimmed by 9 bases and V by 0 bases; bases with no gene match: 5. The CDR3 covers 14 residues. In DNA, the CDR3 is TGCGCCAGCAGCCAAGATCCCACAGGGGCTGAGCAGTTCTTC. It translates to CASSQDPTGAEQFF.

The rearrangement joins TRBV6-1 to TRBJ2-7, with TRBD1 matching 7 bases. In germline, CDR1 is MNHNS, CDR2 SASEGT. The CDR3 totals 15 residues. V lost 2 bases, J lost 2 bases, and 6 bases stayed unmatched. The CDR3 sequence is CASSESRGFAYEQYF. The CDR3 bases are TGTGCCAGCAGTGAAAGCAGGGGGTTCGCCTACGAGCAGTACTTC.